This T cell receptor (beta chain) is from a study of blood T cell repertoires in COVID-19. Study details: The study drew acute and convalescent COVID-19 samples from the United States, Italy and Spain.

Clones were read by immunoSEQ multiplex PCR, and TCRdb kept only the in-frame ones, dropping some. The table lists about 260,000 clones, about nine tenths of them singletons. CDR1 and CDR2 from the germline V gene are SEHNR and FQNEAQ (reference sequence). The germline V and J ends were trimmed by 3 bases and 8 bases, with 10 bases remaining between them. This CDR3 has 12 residues. The sequenced sample was peripheral blood. The sequence was collected from a man in his 60s who had recovered from COVID-19. The chain recombines TRBV7-9 with TRBJ1-2, with D maybe TRBD1 (6 bases). The CDR3 nucleotides are TGTGCCAGCAGCTTCGGGGACAAGGGCTACACCTTC. Translating it yields CASSFGDKGYTF.